What follows is one T cell receptor (beta chain) and its context. The antigen remains undetermined. Other DNA sequences in this sample translate to the same CDR3. These data come from a study of shared clonotypes between healthy human individuals. General study points: Despite large depth, rarefaction showed incomplete sorted-subset sequencing. It was anticipated that sequencing depth would influence how many clonotypes donors shared.

The V gene's germline CDR1 is MDHEN and CDR2 SYDVKM. The CDR3 loop spans 15 amino acids. Deletions cut 2 bases from V and 3 bases from J, with 11 bases between. Method: immunoSEQ multiplex PCR; TCRdb's copy keeps in-frame clones and lacks some. The sample lists about 600,000 clones, more than 95% occurring once. There were only Caucasian adults among the donors, and all lived in Nashville, Tennessee. CD4+ cells were split into CD45RA+ naive and CD45RA-negative memory subsets. Material for sequencing was naive CD4+ T cells sorted from blood. Subset meaning: CD45RA+ positively selected. The origin of this receptor is a woman aged 25 to 39 in good health. The rearrangement links TRBV28 to TRBJ1-5; the D is unclear. The CDR3 reads CASSLGGTVNQPQHF. In DNA, the CDR3 is TGTGCCAGCAGTTTAGGTGGAACAGTCAATCAGCCCCAGCATTTT. The complete variable domain, with remaining parts taken from reference TRBV28 and TRBJ1-5, reads DVKVTQSSRYLVKRTGEKVFLECVQDMDHENMFWYRQDPGLGLRLIYFSYDVKMKEKGDIPEGYSVSREKKERFSLILESASTNQTSMYLCASSLGGTVNQPQHFGDGTRLSIL.